These T cell receptor beta chains were read from a single sample in a study of regulatory T cells in long-lasting Graves disease. MiXCR, applied by TCRdb to the multiplex PCR reads, yields one record per CDR3 protein. The sample consists of about 290,000 distinct CDR3 sequences, 20% to 25% of them appearing once. The material sequenced was peripheral blood mononuclear cells (PBMCs), taken when the disease was refractory, from a patient treated with antithyroid drugs. The receptors derive from a female donor with Graves disease. Each CDR3 is given with its conserved first and last residue. Fields, in order: clone size, J gene, V gene, CDR3 protein. The size field is filled for only some rows; it gives once, few, many or a size class.

>many|TRBJ2-7|TRBV12-3/TRBV12-4
CASRKREGTGGTEQYF
>.|TRBJ2-5|TRBV20-1
CSAPTGQGWWEETQYF
>many|TRBJ1-2|TRBV3-1
CASSRSDYGYTF
>many|TRBJ2-7|TRBV28
CASSLELAGYEQYF
>.|TRBJ1-5|TRBV7-9
CASSLGDSQPQHF
>many|TRBJ2-7|TRBV7-2
CASSLRQGDYEQYF
>many|TRBJ1-2|TRBV24-1
CATPNKGDGYTF
>.|TRBJ2-2|TRBV29-1
CSGVSWAGELFF
>many|TRBJ2-7|TRBV15
CATSRLGPTGHEQYF
>.|TRBJ1-6|TRBV28
CASSIPGTGDSPLHF
>many|TRBJ1-2|TRBV12-3/TRBV12-4
CASSLSSYGYTF
>.|TRBJ2-7|TRBV6-1
CASSDPGRDEQYF
>many|TRBJ1-1|TRBV7-9
CASFTGDEATEAFF
>many|TRBJ1-5|TRBV27
CASRPGQGNQPQHF
>few|TRBJ2-2|TRBV6-2/TRBV6-3
CASSYLGLAGDTGELFF
>many|TRBJ2-7|TRBV12-3/TRBV12-4
CASSFTGVNYEQYF
>.|TRBJ2-3|TRBV28
CASRAGGEGTDTQYF
>many|TRBJ1-1|TRBV28
CASSLFTDRGEPAFF
>.|TRBJ2-7|TRBV20-1
CSASQTSGFYEQYF
>many|TRBJ2-7|TRBV2
CASSETHTGAVYEQYF
>many|TRBJ1-1|TRBV5-1
CASSKDGNTEAFF
>.|TRBJ1-6|TRBV15
CATSEGPGSSYNSPLHF
>many|TRBJ2-4|TRBV7-2
CASSSNSAKNIQYF
>few|TRBJ2-1|TRBV12-3/TRBV12-4
CASTRGYNEQFF
>.|TRBJ2-5|TRBV20-1
CSARDLWDRDDEQSF
>.|TRBJ2-2|TRBV11-2
CASSFPLRDRNTGELFF
>many|TRBJ2-7|TRBV6-1
CASSRAGGPYEQYF
>few|TRBJ2-7|TRBV29-1
CSVSTGYREQYF
>.|TRBJ2-7|TRBV20-1
CSATGTATYEQYF
>many|TRBJ1-5|TRBV18
CASSPAANQPQHF
>many|TRBJ1-5|TRBV28
CASSLEGASNQPQHF
>.|TRBJ2-5|TRBV28
CASSRRTGSRGETQYF
>many|TRBJ2-7|TRBV3-1
CASSQGTSAYEQYF
>.|TRBJ1-3|TRBV5-1
CASSLDIAGAGNTIYF
>.|TRBJ2-7|TRBV5-1
CASSFQGGFNEQYF
>many|TRBJ2-2|TRBV11-1
CASSLESPGGNTGELFF
>many|TRBJ1-2|TRBV28
CASQPGPPDYGYTF
>.|TRBJ2-2|TRBV6-2/TRBV6-3
CASSYPGTGELFF
>many|TRBJ1-2|TRBV12-3/TRBV12-4
CASSLRQGGYGYTF
>.|TRBJ1-3|TRBV19
CASSMMAAGNTIYF
>many|TRBJ2-5|TRBV20-1
CSARDGSKETQYF
>few|TRBJ2-6|TRBV7-9
CASSLVIPNVLTF
>once|TRBJ2-3|TRBV12-3/TRBV12-4
CASSLKTQGISTDTQYF
>many|TRBJ2-4|TRBV28
CASRLLTSGENIQYF
>.|TRBJ2-7|TRBV7-2
CASSLVPGTAYEQYF
>few|TRBJ2-7|TRBV9
CASSPTWGGFYEQYF
>few|TRBJ2-6|TRBV20-1
CSAEWGTGANVLTF
>many|TRBJ2-7|TRBV5-5
CASSPRGLEGGEQYF
>many|TRBJ2-7|TRBV12-3/TRBV12-4
CASSWDGYEQYF
>many|TRBJ1-4|TRBV7-2
CASSLGGQVNEKLFF
>.|TRBJ1-5|TRBV6-5
CASSYSAGTRPQHF
>few|TRBJ2-5|TRBV7-9
CASSAVQGPDETQYF
>many|TRBJ1-5|TRBV28
CASSRQGGDSNQPQHF
>.|TRBJ1-5|TRBV19
CASSIIDNQPQHF
>.|TRBJ2-7|TRBV6-2/TRBV6-3
CASSHPPGRRGYEQYF
>many|TRBJ1-5|TRBV7-2
CASSLDGGGSNQPQHF
>few|TRBJ1-1|TRBV20-1
CSARDPGTDEAFF